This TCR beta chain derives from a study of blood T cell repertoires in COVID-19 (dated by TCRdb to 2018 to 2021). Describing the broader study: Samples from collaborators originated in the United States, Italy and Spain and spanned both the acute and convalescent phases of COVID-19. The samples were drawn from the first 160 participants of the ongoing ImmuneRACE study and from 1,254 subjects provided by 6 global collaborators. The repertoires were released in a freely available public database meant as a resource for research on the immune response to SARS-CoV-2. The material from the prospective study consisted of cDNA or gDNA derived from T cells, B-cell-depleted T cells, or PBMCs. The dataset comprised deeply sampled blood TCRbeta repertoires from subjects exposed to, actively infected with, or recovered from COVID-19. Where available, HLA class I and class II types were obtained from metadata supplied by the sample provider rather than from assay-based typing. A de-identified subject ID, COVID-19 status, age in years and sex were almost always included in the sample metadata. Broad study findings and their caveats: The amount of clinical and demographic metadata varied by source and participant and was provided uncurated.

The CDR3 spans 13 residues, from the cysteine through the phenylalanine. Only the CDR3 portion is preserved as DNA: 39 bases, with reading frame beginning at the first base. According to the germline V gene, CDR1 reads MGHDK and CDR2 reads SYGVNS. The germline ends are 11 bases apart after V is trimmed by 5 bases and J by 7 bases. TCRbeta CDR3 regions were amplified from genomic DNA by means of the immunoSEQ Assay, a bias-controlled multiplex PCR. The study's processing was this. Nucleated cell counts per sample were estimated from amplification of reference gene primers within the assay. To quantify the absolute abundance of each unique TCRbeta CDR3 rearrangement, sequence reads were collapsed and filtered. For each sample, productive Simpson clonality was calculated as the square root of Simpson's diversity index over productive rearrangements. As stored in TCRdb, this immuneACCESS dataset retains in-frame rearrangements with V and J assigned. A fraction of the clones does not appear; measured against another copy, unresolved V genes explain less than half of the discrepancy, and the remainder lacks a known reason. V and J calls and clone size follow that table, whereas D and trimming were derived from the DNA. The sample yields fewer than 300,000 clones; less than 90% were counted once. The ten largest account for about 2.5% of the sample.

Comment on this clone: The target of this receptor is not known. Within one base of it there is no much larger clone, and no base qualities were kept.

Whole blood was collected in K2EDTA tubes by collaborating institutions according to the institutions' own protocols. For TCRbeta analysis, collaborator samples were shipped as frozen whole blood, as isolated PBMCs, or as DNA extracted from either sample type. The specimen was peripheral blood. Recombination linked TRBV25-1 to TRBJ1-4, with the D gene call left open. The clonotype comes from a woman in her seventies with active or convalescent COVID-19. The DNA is TGTGCCAGCAGTCCGGTCGCGCCTGAAAAACTGTTTTTT. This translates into CASSPVAPEKLFF.